Below, 30 T cell receptor beta chains from the same sample are listed, as sequenced in a study of T cell repertoires in cytomegalovirus infection. Via MiXCR, TCRdb re-called the reads, giving one row per CDR3 protein. The table lists some 300,000 distinct CDR3 sequences, about a tenth of them singletons. Sequenced sample: PBMCs. These TCRs come from a human donor in good health (CMV status not recorded). Some clones in this sample may be carry-over from other donors' samples.

This rearrangement joins TRBV7-9 to TRBJ2-1, with D hard to call. The V gene's germline CDR1 is SEHNR and CDR2 FQNEAQ (reference sequence). The CDR3 totals 11 residues. V was clipped by 0 bases and J by 15 bases, with 9 bases between them. The CDR3 sequence: CASSLAYGAFF. The DNA of the CDR3 is TGTGCCAGCAGCTTAGCATACGGCGCGTTCTTC.

This clonotype has a count of ten or more. The genes are TRBV5-6 and TRBJ2-7, with 8 bases aligning to TRBD1. The CDR3 runs 16 residues. Germline V gives CDR1 SGHDT, CDR2 YYEEEE. J was trimmed by 0 bases and V by 2 bases; bases with no gene match: 7. CDR3 nucleotides: TGTGCCAGCAGCTTACGGGACAGGCGGAGCTCCTACGAGCAGTACGTC. Amino acids: CASSLRDRRSSYEQYV.

This clonotype has only a few counts. This chain links TRBV20-1 with TRBJ1-1; a possible D gene is TRBD1 (5 bases). The germline V and J ends were trimmed by 0 bases and 1 base, with 15 bases remaining between them. Germline CDR1 is DFQATT and CDR2 is SNEGSKA (reference sequence). The CDR3 has 16 residues. This chain's CDR3 is CSARDVGVSWNTEAFF. Here the CDR3 DNA reads TGCAGTGCTAGAGATGTGGGGGTTTCATGGAACACTGAAGCTTTCTTT.

This clonotype has ten or more counts. The J gene is TRBJ2-5, the V gene TRBV29-1; 10 bases are shared with TRBD2. This CDR3 comprises 13 residues. Losses at the gene ends were 8 bases for V and 3 bases for J; bases not matched to a gene: 6. Germline CDR1 is SQVTM and CDR2 is ANQGSEA. CDR3 bases: TGCAGCATAAGCGGGGGGGCCGAAGAGACCCAGTACTTC. It specifies CSISGGAEETQYF.

This clonotype was observed at least ten times. The rearrangement uses TRBV5-5 and TRBJ2-1, with D perhaps being TRBD1 or TRBD2 (5 bases each). This CDR3 has 15 residues. The V gene's germline CDR1 is SGHKS and CDR2 YYEKEE (reference sequence). V lost 4 bases and J lost 6, with 17 bases in between. The CDR3 DNA sequence: TGTGCCAGCAGCCCCTACTGGGGCGGAGGCAATGAGCAGTTCTTC. It codes for CASSPYWGGGNEQFF.

This clonotype occurred many times. The gene calls are TRBV13 and TRBJ1-2; possible D gene TRBD1, 6 bases. Germline lookup yields CDR1 PRHDT and CDR2 FYEKMQ (reference sequence). Trimming pared 3 bases from V and 6 bases from J, leaving 26 bases between. The CDR3 length is 18 residues. The CDR3 spells CASSLSLRIAGEANGYTF. Here the CDR3 DNA reads TGTGCCAGCAGCTTGTCTCTCCGGATTGCAGGGGAAGCAAATGGCTACACCTTC.

This clonotype was observed many times. The chain employs TRBV18 and TRBJ1-1; D is possibly TRBD1 (6 bases). Germline CDR1 reads KGHSH; CDR2 reads LQKENI. The CDR3 is made up of 14 amino acids. V dropped 7 bases and J dropped 4 bases, with 16 bases sitting between them. CDR3 loop: CASLSKQGSTEAFF. CDR3 nucleotides: TGTGCCAGCTTGTCTAAACAGGGAAGCACTGAAGCTTTCTTT. The entire variable domain, with the rest obtained from reference TRBV18 and TRBJ1-1, is as follows: NAGVMQNPRHLVRRRGQEARLRCSPMKGHSHVYWYRQLPEEGLKFMVYLQKENIIDESGMPKERFSAEFPKEGPSILRIQQVVRGDSAAYFCASLSKQGSTEAFFGQGTRLTVV.

This chain links TRBV20-1 with TRBJ2-1; 7 positions agree with TRBD2. Germline V gene lookup returns CDR1 DFQATT and CDR2 SNEGSKA (reference sequence). The junction had 10 bases not matched to a gene; V was cut back by 6 bases and J by 5 bases. This CDR3 is 14 amino acids long. For the CDR3, the DNA is TGCAGTGCGCCCCCGGCAGGGAGGGACAATGAGCAGTTCTTC. Protein: CSAPPAGRDNEQFF.

A note on this clonotype: Possible read error: a much larger clone is one base away. The chain uses TRBV20-1 and TRBJ1-1, with 8 positions matching TRBD1. The germline CDR1 and CDR2 sequences are DFQATT and SNEGSKA (reference sequence). The CDR3 contains 16 residues. V shed 2 bases, J shed 0 bases, and the junction held 8 bases outside the gene matches. CDR3 in DNA: TGCAGTGCTAGAACCGTACAGGGGGAAATGAACACTGAAGCTTTCTTT. It translates to CSARTVQGEMNTEAFF.

The sample holds many counts of this clonotype. This rearrangement joins TRBV5-1 to TRBJ2-7; D gene unclear. Per germline, CDR1 SGHRS and CDR2 YFSETQ. The V gene lost 0 bases and the J gene lost 6 bases, with 19 bases spanning the gap. The CDR3 loop spans 16 amino acids. Here the CDR3 reads CASSLGSSWAVGEQYF. CDR3 in DNA: TGCGCCAGCAGCTTGGGCTCGTCTTGGGCCGTTGGCGAGCAGTACTTC.

This clonotype has at least ten counts. The chain uses TRBV27 and TRBJ2-1; the match to TRBD2 covers 8 bases. Germline V gene data show CDR1 as MNHEY and CDR2 as SMNVEV (reference sequence). Unmatched junction bases numbered 8, after V lost 5 bases and J lost 2 bases. The CDR3 totals 16 residues. The CDR3 is CASSLNGLAPYNEQFF. The DNA of the CDR3 is TGTGCCAGCAGTCTAAATGGACTAGCTCCCTACAATGAGCAGTTCTTC.

In its sample, this clonotype was seen many times. This chain uses TRBV6-2 or TRBV6-3 with TRBJ1-2; no reliable D call. Looked up from germline, CDR1 is MNHEY and CDR2 is SVGEGT. The CDR3 spans 13 residues. V lost 2 bases to trimming and J lost 6 bases, with 10 bases between them. The CDR3 DNA reads TGTGCCAGCAGTTACGCAGGATTCGATGGCTACACCTTC. Its protein is CASSYAGFDGYTF.

Ten or more counts support this clonotype. The rearrangement uses TRBV6-1 and TRBJ2-7; weak D call: TRBD1 (6 bases). This CDR3 has 14 amino acids. The germline CDR1 and CDR2 sequences are MNHNS and SASEGT. V lost 8 bases to trimming and J lost 1 base, with 15 bases between them. The chain's CDR3 is CASVKGQRSYEQYF. As DNA, the CDR3 is TGTGCCAGCGTAAAAGGACAGAGATCCTACGAGCAGTACTTC.

The chain uses TRBV5-1 and TRBJ1-1; D gene uncertain. Germline CDR1 SGHRS, CDR2 YFSETQ. Between the trimmed V and J ends, which lost 3 bases and 3 bases, there was a span of 15 bases. The CDR3 totals 15 residues. The DNA for the CDR3 is TGCGCCAGCAGCTCGAAGACTGCCGGGGACACTGAAGCTTTCTTT. Translation gives CASSSKTAGDTEAFF.

V is TRBV20-1 and J is TRBJ2-7; 7 nucleotides match TRBD1. Germline V gives CDR1 DFQATT, CDR2 SNEGSKA (reference sequence). The CDR3 runs to 14 residues. V shed 4 bases and J 4 bases; nucleotides not matched to a gene: 10. In DNA, the CDR3 is TGCAGTGCTAACGACAGGGACCTTACTTACGAGCAGTACTTC. It translates to CSANDRDLTYEQYF.

This clonotype was seen ten or more times. The chain uses TRBV19 and TRBJ2-1; D is undetermined. Trimming left V 3 bases short and J 0 bases short, with 9 bases between. This CDR3 comprises 15 residues. CDR1 and CDR2 from the germline V gene are LNHDA and SQIVND (reference sequence). The CDR3 loop reads CASSISRSSYNEQFF. DNA of the CDR3: TGTGCCAGTAGTATTTCGCGCTCCTCCTACAATGAGCAGTTCTTC.

The V gene is TRBV15, the J gene TRBJ1-4; D ambiguous. Trimming left V 0 bases short and J 0 bases short, with 11 bases between. Germline loops: CDR1 LNHNV, CDR2 YYDKDF (reference sequence). The CDR3 runs 17 residues. CDR3 sequence reads: CATSRDTAIATNEKLFF. CDR3 nucleotide sequence: TGTGCCACCAGCAGAGATACAGCCATTGCAACTAATGAAAAACTGTTTTTT. Drawing the rest from reference TRBV15 and TRBJ1-4, the complete variable domain is DAMVIQNPRYQVTQFGKPVTLSCSQTLNHNVMYWYQQKSSQAPKLLFHYYDKDFNNEADTPDNFQSRRPNTSFCFLDIRSPGLGDTAMYLCATSRDTAIATNEKLFFGSGTQLSVL.

This clonotype has only a few counts. The gene calls are TRBV20-1 and TRBJ1-2, with D tentatively TRBD1 (5 bases). The V and J ends lost 1 base and 7 bases respectively, with 22 bases between them. This CDR3 has 16 residues. The germline gives CDR1 DFQATT, CDR2 SNEGSKA (reference sequence). In DNA form, the CDR3 reads TGCAGTGCTAGAGTCCTCCCGCCCCTCGGTAGGGGTGGCTACACCTTC. Translating gives CSARVLPPLGRGGYTF.

This clonotype came up many times. The gene calls are TRBV28 and TRBJ2-7; D might be TRBD1 (5 bases). This CDR3 spans 11 amino acids. Looked up from germline, CDR1 is MDHEN and CDR2 is SYDVKM. V lost 5 bases, J lost 7 bases, and 9 bases lay in between. CDR3 amino acids: CASSNRLEQYV. Written as DNA, the CDR3 is TGTGCCAGCAGTAACAGGCTAGAGCAGTACGTC.

This clonotype was detected many times. An end of the junction does not agree with germline; a read error may underlie this. The V call is TRBV28, the J call TRBJ2-3; D gene unclear. CDR3 length: 12 amino acids. Germline CDR1 is MDHEN and CDR2 is SYDVKM. The CDR3 DNA reads TGTGCCAGCAGTCTGCTCATGTTTCCCCCCTCTTTT. Protein product: CASSLLMFPPSF.

This clonotype was observed at least ten times. The rearrangement joins TRBV23-1 to TRBJ2-7, with a weak D call TRBD1 (5 bases). TRBV23-1 is treated as an ORF (open reading frame) with a function not yet certain. The CDR3 runs to 13 residues. V was trimmed by 6 bases and J by 3 bases, leaving 12 bases between them. In DNA, the CDR3 is TGCGCCAGCAGACCCACAGGTCTCTACGAGCAGTACGTC. It specifies CASRPTGLYEQYV.

There are many counts of this clonotype. V gene TRBV20-1 combines with J gene TRBJ2-5; 13 nucleotides align to TRBD2. With 0 bases clipped from V and 7 bases from J, the junction kept 14 bases outside the gene matches. The CDR3 covers 18 residues. Germline V CDR1 and CDR2: DFQATT, SNEGSKA (reference sequence). The CDR3 here is CSARDPLPTSGGLGTQYF. In DNA form, the CDR3 reads TGCAGTGCTAGAGATCCCCTCCCGACTAGCGGGGGGTTGGGGACCCAGTACTTC.

This clonotype was seen a few times. The chain recombines TRBV5-1 with TRBJ2-7; the D is unclear. Germline V gives CDR1 SGHRS, CDR2 YFSETQ. V shed 4 bases and J shed 3 bases, with 14 bases lying between them. The CDR3 sequence is 14 residues long. The CDR3 loop is CASSPPGRVYEQYF. Here the CDR3 DNA reads TGCGCCAGCAGCCCTCCTGGCCGGGTCTACGAGCAGTACTTC.

This chain's CDR3 is CASGSTASTDTQYF. The CDR3 region has the DNA TGTGCCAGCGGATCGACAGCTAGCACAGATACGCAGTATTTT. The chain couples TRBV2 to TRBJ2-3, with D possibly TRBD1 on 5 matching bases. This CDR3 spans 14 amino acids. Trimming pared 8 bases from V and 0 bases from J, leaving 12 bases between. The germline gives CDR1 SNHLY, CDR2 FYNNEI.

This clonotype was counted at least ten times. This sequence joins TRBV18 and TRBJ1-1; unclear D gene. This CDR3 spans 15 amino acids. Trimming cost V 1 base and J 0 bases, with 9 bases left between them. The germline gives CDR1 KGHSH, CDR2 LQKENI. The CDR3, as DNA: TGTGCCAGCTCACCACAGCGAGGGATGAACACTGAAGCTTTCTTT. It is translated as CASSPQRGMNTEAFF.

The sample holds a few counts of this clonotype. V gene TRBV3-1 combines with J gene TRBJ2-6; D uncertain. Between the trimmed V and J ends, which lost 1 base and 0 bases, there was a span of 7 bases. This CDR3 comprises 16 residues. Looked up from germline, CDR1 is LGHDT and CDR2 is YNNKEL (reference sequence). CDR3 region: CASSQGPISGANVLTF. The CDR3 DNA reads as TGTGCCAGCAGCCAAGGGCCGATCTCTGGGGCCAACGTCCTGACTTTC.

This clonotype was detected ten times or more. V gene TRBV11-3 combines with J gene TRBJ2-1, with 11 bases that match TRBD2. Germline loops: CDR1 SGHNT, CDR2 YENEEA. V lost 5 bases, J lost 7 bases, and 4 bases stayed unmatched. The length of the CDR3 is 14 residues. This chain's CDR3 is CASSPSSGGNEQFF. CDR3 coding DNA: TGTGCCAGCAGCCCATCTAGCGGGGGGAATGAGCAGTTCTTC.

In its sample, this clonotype was seen a few times. The DNA for the CDR3 is TGTGCCAGCAGTTTTGGGGGGACAGGGGGGAGAACCGGGGAGCTGTTTTTT. This gives the protein CASSFGGTGGRTGELFF. The V call is TRBV28, the J call TRBJ2-2, with 11 bases lining up with TRBD1. Germline loops: CDR1 MDHEN, CDR2 SYDVKM. The CDR3 sequence is 17 residues long. The V segment lost 3 bases and the J segment 5 bases; nucleotides outside the gene matches: 8.

This sequence joins TRBV7-4 and TRBJ2-4; TRBD2 matches at 14 bases. With V trimmed by 5 bases and J by 4 bases, 4 bases remained unmatched. Germline V gene sequence: CDR1 SGHVT, CDR2 SQSDAQ. The CDR3 extends over 16 amino acids. CDR3 bases: TGTGCCAGCAGCAAGACTAGCGGGAGGGCAAAAAACATTCAGTACTTC. This gives the protein CASSKTSGRAKNIQYF.

The V call is TRBV3-1, the J call TRBJ2-7, with a possible D match to TRBD1 (7 bases). The CDR3 loop spans 13 amino acids. V was trimmed by 4 bases and J by 6 bases, leaving 13 bases between them. The germline V gene has CDR1 LGHDT and CDR2 YNNKEL (reference sequence). The CDR3 DNA is TGTGCCAGCAGCCGGACCCAGGGGGGCGAGCAGTACTTC. Translated, it gives CASSRTQGGEQYF.